What follows are 7 T cell receptor beta chains derived from one specimen sequenced in a study of T-cell reconstitution after alpha-beta-depleted transplantation in children. The TCRbeta library was prepared with unique molecular identifiers. TCRdb processed the PCR reads anew with MiXCR; each CDR3 protein has one entry. In the table there are about 340,000 distinct CDR3 sequences, approximately 12% of which are singletons. The sample consisted of PBMCs, taken from the stem cell graft. These receptors originate from a human donor who donated a stem cell graft to a child with Fanconi anemia.

This clonotype was counted many times. This chain uses TRBV28 with TRBJ1-5; 9 bases are a match to TRBD1. The CDR3 is 18 residues long. The germline CDR1 and CDR2 sequences are MDHEN and SYDVKM. The V segment lost 5 bases and the J segment 0 bases; nucleotides outside the gene matches: 11. CDR3 in amino acids: CASSTLTGGSYSNQPQHF. CDR3 in DNA: TGTGCCAGCAGTACCCTGACAGGGGGGAGCTATAGCAATCAGCCCCAGCATTTT.

Ten or more counts support this clonotype. The V and J genes are TRBV5-1 and TRBJ2-1, with D perhaps TRBD2 (6 bases). Germline CDR1 is SGHRS and CDR2 is YFSETQ. CDR3 length equals 16 residues. Trimming removed 2 bases at V and 0 bases at J, with 12 bases between. The CDR3 spells CASSFIPGASYNEQFF. In DNA form, the CDR3 reads TGCGCCAGCAGCTTCATACCGGGAGCCTCCTACAATGAGCAGTTCTTC.

This clonotype was counted many times. V gene TRBV2 combines with J gene TRBJ1-6, with D possibly being TRBD1 (5 bases). The ends were cut back, 6 bases at V and 5 bases at J, with 11 bases in the middle. The CDR3 totals 14 residues. Germline lookup yields CDR1 SNHLY and CDR2 FYNNEI. DNA of the CDR3: TGTGCCAGCAGATTGACAGCTGATAATTCACCCCTCCACTTT. Amino acids: CASRLTADNSPLHF.

This chain connects TRBV28 to TRBJ2-1, with D unresolved. This CDR3 region has 12 residues. Trimming left V 5 bases short and J 9 bases short, with 11 bases between. Germline CDR1 reads MDHEN; CDR2 reads SYDVKM. CDR3 nucleotides: TGTGCCAGCAGTAGGAATCTCGGTGAGCAGTTCTTC. As protein: CASSRNLGEQFF.

This clonotype showed up just a few times. The J gene is TRBJ1-2, the V gene TRBV9; D not certain. This CDR3 has 13 amino acids. Germline V lookup: CDR1 SGDLS, CDR2 YYNGEE. The V end was cut by 6 bases, the J end by 4 bases, with 13 bases between. The DNA for the CDR3 is TGTGCCAGCAAGTTCAGCGGGTCCTATGGCTACACCTTC. Translating gives CASKFSGSYGYTF.

The sample holds many counts of this clonotype. This chain connects TRBV27 to TRBJ2-3; D possibly corresponds to TRBD1 (6 bases). Germline V gene lookup returns CDR1 MNHEY and CDR2 SMNVEV (reference sequence). The CDR3 extends over 15 amino acids. Trimming shortened V by 4 bases and J by 2 bases, and 13 bases separated the two germline ends. This CDR3 reads CASSSPGAHTDTQYF. DNA for the CDR3: TGTGCCAGCAGTTCCCCAGGGGCGCACACAGATACGCAGTATTTT.

The chain has TRBV20-1 and TRBJ1-5, with 9 bases matching TRBD1. This CDR3 region has 14 residues. CDR1 and CDR2 (germline): DFQATT, SNEGSKA (reference sequence). V dropped 6 bases and J dropped 6; count of bases not matched to a gene: 9. CDR3 sequence reads: CSAENRGQSQPQHF. DNA for the CDR3: TGCAGTGCAGAAAACAGGGGGCAGAGTCAGCCCCAGCATTTT.